In this sample, the clone carrying this T cell receptor beta chain turned up a few times. What it recognizes is unknown. This entry comes from a study of blood T cells in healthy people across ages. A second PCR, run for about 7 to 12 cycles, used a sample-barcoded 5' primer plus a J-beta primer mix. Every molecule of cDNA carried a tag from a template-switch adaptor with 12 random nucleotides. MiXCR, applied by TCRdb to the 5' RACE reads, yields one record per CDR3 protein. This table holds some 1.6 million distinct CDR3 sequences, roughly 30% found once. Staff drew approximately 9.7 milliliters of peripheral blood from each donor. Germline V CDR1 and CDR2: ENHRY, SYGVKD. CDR3 length equals 16 residues. V lost 8 bases and J 0 bases, leaving 20 bases between the germline ends. The study's findings and limits: The diversity estimates, figures obtained from one million T cells, were considered underestimates.

This chain joins TRBV10-3 and TRBJ2-7, with no clear D. The sample taken for sequencing was blood. The origin of this receptor is a woman aged 30 to 39 in good health. DNA of the CDR3: TGTGCCATCCAGGCCTCCCCAAACACCCTCTCCTACGAGCAGTACTTC. Translation gives CAIQASPNTLSYEQYF.